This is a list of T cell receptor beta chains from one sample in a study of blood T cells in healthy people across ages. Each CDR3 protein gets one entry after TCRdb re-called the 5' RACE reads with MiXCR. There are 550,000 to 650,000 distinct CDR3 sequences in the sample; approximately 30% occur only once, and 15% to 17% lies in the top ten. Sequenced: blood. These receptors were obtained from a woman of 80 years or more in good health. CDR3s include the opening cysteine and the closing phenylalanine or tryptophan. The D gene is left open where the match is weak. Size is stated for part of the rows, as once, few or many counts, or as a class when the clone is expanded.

CDR3aa: CSATHDGNNQPQHF
CDR3nt: TGCAGTGCTACGCATGACGGAAACAATCAGCCCCAGCATTTT
d_gene: .
j_gene: TRBJ1-5
v_gene: TRBV20-1
abundance: .

CDR3aa: CAWSAENGLAFF
CDR3nt: TGTGCCTGGAGTGCCGAAAACGGCCTGGCTTTCTTT
d_gene: .
j_gene: TRBJ1-1
v_gene: TRBV30
abundance: .

CDR3aa: CASSLKQANTEAFF
CDR3nt: TGTGCCAGCAGCTTAAAACAGGCAAACACTGAAGCTTTCTTT
d_gene: .
j_gene: TRBJ1-1
v_gene: TRBV7-9
abundance: few

CDR3aa: CASSPGVIETQYF
CDR3nt: TGTGCCAGCAGCCCCGGGGTTATAGAGACCCAGTACTTC
d_gene: .
j_gene: TRBJ2-5
v_gene: TRBV7-3
abundance: many

CDR3aa: CASSTSPAAFPILYTF
CDR3nt: TGTGCCAGCAGCACCTCTCCGGCGGCGTTCCCTATTTTATACACCTTC
d_gene: .
j_gene: TRBJ1-2
v_gene: TRBV9
abundance: many

CDR3aa: CASLGGFQAGELFF
CDR3nt: TGTGCCAGCCTGGGGGGGTTTCAAGCCGGGGAGCTGTTTTTT
d_gene: TRBD2
j_gene: TRBJ2-2
v_gene: TRBV2
abundance: .

CDR3aa: CSAHGRAGMSGQYF
CDR3nt: TGCAGTGCTCACGGCCGGGCAGGTATGAGCGGGCAGTACTTC
d_gene: .
j_gene: TRBJ2-4
v_gene: TRBV20-1
abundance: few

CDR3aa: CASSVGPGQGADQPQHF
CDR3nt: TGTGCCAGCAGCGTGGGACCGGGACAGGGGGCGGATCAGCCCCAGCATTTT
d_gene: TRBD1
j_gene: TRBJ1-5
v_gene: TRBV9
abundance: .

CDR3aa: CSASIQGRTPPDEQYF
CDR3nt: TGCAGTGCTAGTATACAGGGGAGAACCCCCCCGGACGAGCAGTACTTC
d_gene: TRBD1
j_gene: TRBJ2-7
v_gene: TRBV20-1
abundance: .

CDR3aa: CSPLAGGLETQYF
CDR3nt: TGCAGCCCGTTAGCGGGGGGGCTTGAGACCCAGTACTTC
d_gene: TRBD2
j_gene: TRBJ2-5
v_gene: TRBV20-1
abundance: many

CDR3aa: CASRLGGTGAQPQHF
CDR3nt: TGTGCCAGCAGGTTAGGTGGGACAGGGGCCCAGCCCCAGCATTTT
d_gene: TRBD1
j_gene: TRBJ1-5
v_gene: TRBV6-6
abundance: .

CDR3aa: CATSSIGLRKQYF
CDR3nt: TGTGCCACCAGTTCGATAGGACTACGAAAGCAGTACTTC
d_gene: .
j_gene: TRBJ2-5
v_gene: TRBV24-1
abundance: .

CDR3aa: CASSSTTAYNEQFF
CDR3nt: TGTGCCAGCAGTTCAACGACAGCTTACAATGAGCAGTTCTTC
d_gene: .
j_gene: TRBJ2-1
v_gene: TRBV6-5
abundance: many